This TCR beta chain is drawn from a study of post-analysis software for immune sequencing data. Study outcomes and limitations: Comparison of patients with controls showed 4 to 6 TRBV segments more frequent in patients, TRBV5-6, TRBV5-1 and TRBV20-1 among them. Normalized Chao1 diversity was significantly reduced in patients versus controls.

This clonotype was seen more than once but under ten times. Its antigen is unidentified. Unique-molecular-identifier-tagged TCR beta cDNA libraries were used. TCRdb redid the calling of the PCR reads with MiXCR, one entry per CDR3 protein. The table lists fewer than 850,000 distinct CDR3 sequences, roughly 29% of them singletons, with approximately 0.6% in the top ten. Germline loops: CDR1 ENHRY, CDR2 SYGVKD. There are 14 residues in the CDR3. Trimming shortened V by 2 bases and J by 4 bases, and 11 bases separated the two germline ends. The chain employs TRBV10-3 and TRBJ1-2; D not certain. This clonotype was sampled from a girl aged 5-17 years with multiple sclerosis. Sample: blood. CDR3 in amino acids: CAISEDGGVYGYTF. CDR3 nucleotide sequence: TGTGCCATCAGTGAGGATGGCGGGGTCTATGGCTACACCTTC.